This T cell receptor beta chain was recovered during a study of graft-versus-host responses after intestinal transplantation (dated by TCRdb to about 2021). Context from the whole study: The transplants that recipients received were multivisceral, liver-intestinal, or isolated intestinal. Donor T cell macrochimerism was defined as a peak of at least 4% donor T cells among recipient peripheral blood mononuclear cells. Alloreactive clones were identified by sequencing pre-transplant mixed lymphocyte reaction products and comparing these products with unstimulated pre-transplant donor and recipient T cells. Bulk TCR-beta CDR3 sequencing was used to track graft-versus-host and host-versus-graft alloreactive T cell clones in the graft, circulation and bone marrow after intestinal transplantation. Of the 20 to 25 intestinal transplant recipients enrolled in the cohort, one of whom was a retransplant, 3 patients without pretransplant specimens were excluded. Every recipient was given anti-thymocyte globulin induction, followed by around three years of maintenance tacrolimus and steroids. Instead of going to the commercial service, samples from three later patients were sequenced in-house on an Illumina MiSeq and processed with MiXCR. Summary of the overall study and its limitations: Early after transplant, peak levels of circulating GvH clones were associated with declines in HvG clones. The conclusions were limited by the relatively low number and heterogeneity of the intestinal transplant patients. In patients with donor T cell macrochimerism, the allografts had high GvH to HvG T cell clonal ratios. GvH clones turned up in recipient bone marrow, with some appearing earlier in ileal mucosa or blood, a pattern consistent with an intestinal mucosal origin.

To note about this clone: No antigen is known for it. The sample holds no much larger clone one base away, and base qualities are not on file.

Libraries were prepared through the immunoSEQ multiplex PCR assay. For most patients, genomic DNA was isolated with the Qiagen DNeasy Blood and Tissue Kit and shipped frozen to Adaptive Biotechnologies for TCR sequencing. For most patients, genomic DNA was subjected to high-throughput TCR-beta CDR3 sequencing by Adaptive Biotechnologies. The authors' analysis ran thus. Adaptive's ImmunoSEQ software was the source of the TCR sequencing data for about 18 patients, while a few other patients were processed with MiXCR and VDJtools. To correct CD4 versus CD8 sorting errors, any sequence found in both subsets at a frequency ratio below 5:1 was removed. CDR3 nucleotide sequences shared by donor and recipient were removed because the origin of these sequences could not be assigned. To count as alloreactive, a clone needed at least 2-fold expansion over unstimulated cells and a minimum CFSE-low frequency of 0.002% (template counts) or 0.001% (read counts). Clones detected in sequenced pre-transplant spleen, lymph node, or MLR CFSE-low populations of the donor or recipient were defined as mappable. The cumulative frequency of alloreactive clones was calculated as a percentage of all sequences, weighted by copy number. In its TCRdb copy, this immuneACCESS table keeps in-frame sequences only and misses some clones. Where compared with another copy, unresolved V genes explain less than half of these, and the others have no known cause. That table furnishes V, J and clone size, whereas the DNA furnished D and trimming. The sample table records some 100,000 clones; 80% to 95% of these occur just once. Together, the top ten hold 0.069% of the sample.

Looking up the germline V gene yields CDR1 SGHAT and CDR2 FQNNGV. There are 12 amino acids in the CDR3, from cysteine to phenylalanine inclusive. CDR3 DNA is the only sequence kept; it has 36 bases, read in frame from the first base. The sample's time point label, in plain terms: cells obtained before transplantation from donor or recipient. CD3+CD4+ and CD3+CD8+ populations were FACS-sorted from unstimulated pre-transplant donor and recipient cells taken from spleen or lymph nodes. This clonotype was obtained from a human donor who was the organ donor for an intestinal transplant. The sample was unstimulated CD8+ T cells sorted from spleen or lymph node cells, taken before transplant. Recombination joined TRBV11-2 with TRBJ2-5, and possibly TRBD1, on 6 matching bases. Matching the DNA end better, TRBJ2-7 makes the J call doubtful. The DNA reads TGTGCCAGCAGCTACACAGGGTTCGAGCAGTACTTC. Translated, it gives CASSYTGFEQYF.